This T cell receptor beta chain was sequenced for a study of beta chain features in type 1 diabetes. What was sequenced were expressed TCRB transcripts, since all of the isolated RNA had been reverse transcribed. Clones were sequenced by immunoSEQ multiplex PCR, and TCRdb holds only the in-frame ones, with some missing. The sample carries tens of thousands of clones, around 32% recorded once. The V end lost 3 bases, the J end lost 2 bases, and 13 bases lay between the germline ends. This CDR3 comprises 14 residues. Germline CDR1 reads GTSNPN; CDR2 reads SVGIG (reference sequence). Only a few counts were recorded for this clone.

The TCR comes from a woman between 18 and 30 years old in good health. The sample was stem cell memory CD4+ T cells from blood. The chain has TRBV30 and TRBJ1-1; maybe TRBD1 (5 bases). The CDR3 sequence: CAWRVRGGNTEAFF. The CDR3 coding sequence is TGTGCCTGGAGGGTGCGGGGCGGAAACACTGAAGCTTTCTTT.